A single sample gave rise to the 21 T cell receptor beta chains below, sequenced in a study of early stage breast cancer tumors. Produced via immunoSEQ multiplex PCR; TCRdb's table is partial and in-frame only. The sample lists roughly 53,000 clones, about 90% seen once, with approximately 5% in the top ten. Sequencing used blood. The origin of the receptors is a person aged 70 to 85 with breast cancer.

CDR3 region: CASGSGSHAGELFF. As DNA, the CDR3 is TGTGCCAGCGGCAGCGGGAGTCATGCCGGGGAGCTGTTTTTT. The V and J genes are TRBV2 and TRBJ2-2, with 8 bases fitting TRBD2. Germline loops: CDR1 SNHLY, CDR2 FYNNEI. This CDR3 is built from 14 residues. Trimming removed 8 bases from V and 6 bases from J; junction bases left unmatched: 8.

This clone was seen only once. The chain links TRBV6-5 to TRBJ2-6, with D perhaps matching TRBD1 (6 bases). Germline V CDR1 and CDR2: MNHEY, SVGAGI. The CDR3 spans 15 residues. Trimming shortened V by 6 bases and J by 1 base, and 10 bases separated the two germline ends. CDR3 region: CASRTGTSGANVLTF. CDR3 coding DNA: TGTGCCAGCAGAACAGGGACATCTGGGGCCAACGTCCTGACTTTC.

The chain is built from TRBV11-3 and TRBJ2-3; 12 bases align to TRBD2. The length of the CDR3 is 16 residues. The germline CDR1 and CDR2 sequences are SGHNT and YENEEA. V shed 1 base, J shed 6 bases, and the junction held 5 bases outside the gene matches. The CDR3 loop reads CASSLGLAGAYDTQYF. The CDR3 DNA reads TGTGCCAGCAGCTTAGGACTAGCGGGGGCCTACGATACGCAGTATTTT.

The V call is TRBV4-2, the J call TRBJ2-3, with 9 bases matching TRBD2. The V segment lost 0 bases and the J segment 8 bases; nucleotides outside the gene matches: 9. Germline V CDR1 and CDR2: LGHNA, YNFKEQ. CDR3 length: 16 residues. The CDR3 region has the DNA TGTGCCAGCAGCCAAGACGGAGCGGGGGGATCGTCTACGCAGTATTTT. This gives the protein CASSQDGAGGSSTQYF.

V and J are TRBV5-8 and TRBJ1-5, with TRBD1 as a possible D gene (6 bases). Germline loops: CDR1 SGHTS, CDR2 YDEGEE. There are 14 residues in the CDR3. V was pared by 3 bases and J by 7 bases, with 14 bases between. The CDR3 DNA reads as TGTGCCAGCAGCTCGCAAACAGGGATCCAGCCCCAGCATTTT. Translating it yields CASSSQTGIQPQHF.

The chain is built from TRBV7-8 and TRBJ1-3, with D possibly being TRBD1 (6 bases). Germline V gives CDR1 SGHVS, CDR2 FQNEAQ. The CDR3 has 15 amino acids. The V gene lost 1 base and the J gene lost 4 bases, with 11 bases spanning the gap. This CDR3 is CASSLVGGAGNTIYF. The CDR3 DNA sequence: TGTGCCAGCAGCTTAGTAGGGGGTGCAGGAAACACCATATATTTT.

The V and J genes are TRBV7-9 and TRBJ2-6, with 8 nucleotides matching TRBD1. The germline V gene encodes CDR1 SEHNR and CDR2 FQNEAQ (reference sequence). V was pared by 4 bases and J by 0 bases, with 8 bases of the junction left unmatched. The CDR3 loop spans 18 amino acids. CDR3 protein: CASSSQGASPSGANVLTF. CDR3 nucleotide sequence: TGTGCCAGCAGCTCGCAGGGGGCTTCCCCCTCTGGGGCCAACGTCCTGACTTTC.

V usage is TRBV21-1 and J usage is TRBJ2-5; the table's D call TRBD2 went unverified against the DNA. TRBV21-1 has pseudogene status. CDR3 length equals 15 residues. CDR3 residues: CASFPPGLAFETQYF. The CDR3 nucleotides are TGTGCCAGCTTCCCTCCGGGACTAGCGTTCGAGACCCAGTACTTC.

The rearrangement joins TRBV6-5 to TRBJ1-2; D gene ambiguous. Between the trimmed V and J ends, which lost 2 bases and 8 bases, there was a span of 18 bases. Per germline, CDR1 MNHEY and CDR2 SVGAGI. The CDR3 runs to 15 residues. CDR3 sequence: CASSYAPETRLGYTF. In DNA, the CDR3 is TGTGCCAGCAGTTACGCCCCCGAAACTCGCTTAGGCTACACCTTC.

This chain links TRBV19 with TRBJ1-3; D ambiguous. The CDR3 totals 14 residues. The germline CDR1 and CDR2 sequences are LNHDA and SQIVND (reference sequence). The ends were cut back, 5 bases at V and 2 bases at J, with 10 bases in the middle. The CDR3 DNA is TGTGCCAGTAGTTCCGCGGGTGCTGGAAACACCATATATTTT. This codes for CASSSAGAGNTIYF.

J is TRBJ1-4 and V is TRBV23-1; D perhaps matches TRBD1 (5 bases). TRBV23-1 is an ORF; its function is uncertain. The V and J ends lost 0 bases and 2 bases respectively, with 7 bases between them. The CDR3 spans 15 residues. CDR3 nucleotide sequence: TGCGCCAGCAGTCAATCGAACAGGACTAATGAAAAACTGTTTTTT. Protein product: CASSQSNRTNEKLFF.

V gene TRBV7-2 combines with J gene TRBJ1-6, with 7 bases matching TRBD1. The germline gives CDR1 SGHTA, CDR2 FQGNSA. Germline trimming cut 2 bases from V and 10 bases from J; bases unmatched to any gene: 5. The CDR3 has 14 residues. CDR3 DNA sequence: TGTGCCAGCAGCTTAAGGGGGCGCGGATCACCCCTCCACTTT. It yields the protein CASSLRGRGSPLHF.

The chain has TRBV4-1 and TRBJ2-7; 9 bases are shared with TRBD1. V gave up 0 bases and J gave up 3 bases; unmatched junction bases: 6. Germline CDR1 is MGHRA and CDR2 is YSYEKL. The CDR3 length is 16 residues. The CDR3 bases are TGCGCCAGCAGCCAAGATTTAGGACAGGGGTTCTACGAGCAGTACTTC. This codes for CASSQDLGQGFYEQYF.

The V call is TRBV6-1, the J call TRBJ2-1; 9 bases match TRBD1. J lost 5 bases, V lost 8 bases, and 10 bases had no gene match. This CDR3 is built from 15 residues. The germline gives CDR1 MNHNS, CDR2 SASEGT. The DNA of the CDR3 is TGTGCCAGCCAAGCTTGGGACAGGGATAACAATGAGCAGTTCTTC. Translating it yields CASQAWDRDNNEQFF.

DNA of the CDR3: TGTGCCAGCAGTTATCAGGGTGGGACTGAAGCTTTCTTT. Translation gives CASSYQGGTEAFF. The chain recombines TRBV6-5 with TRBJ1-1; a possible D gene is TRBD1 (5 bases). Germline CDR1 and CDR2: MNHEY and SVGAGI. The CDR3 has 13 amino acids. V was trimmed by 3 bases and J by 5 bases, leaving 10 bases between them.

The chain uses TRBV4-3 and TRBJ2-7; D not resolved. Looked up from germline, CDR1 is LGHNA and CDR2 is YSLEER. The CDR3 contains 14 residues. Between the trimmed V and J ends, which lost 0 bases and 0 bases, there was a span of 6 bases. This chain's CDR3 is CASSQELSSYEQYF. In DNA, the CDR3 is TGCGCCAGCAGCCAAGAACTGAGCTCCTACGAGCAGTACTTC.

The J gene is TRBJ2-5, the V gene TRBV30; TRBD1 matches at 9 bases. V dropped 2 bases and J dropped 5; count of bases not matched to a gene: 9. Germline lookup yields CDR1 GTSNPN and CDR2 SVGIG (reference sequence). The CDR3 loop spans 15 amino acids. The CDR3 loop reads CAWSQDRGVGETQYF. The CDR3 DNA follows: TGTGCCTGGAGTCAGGACAGGGGCGTTGGGGAGACCCAGTACTTC. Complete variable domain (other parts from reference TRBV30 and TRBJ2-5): SQTIHQWPATLVQPVGSPLSLECTVEGTSNPNLYWYRQAAGRGLQLLFYSVGIGQISSEVPQNLSASRPQDRQFILSSKKLLLSDSGFYLCAWSQDRGVGETQYFGPGTRLLVL.

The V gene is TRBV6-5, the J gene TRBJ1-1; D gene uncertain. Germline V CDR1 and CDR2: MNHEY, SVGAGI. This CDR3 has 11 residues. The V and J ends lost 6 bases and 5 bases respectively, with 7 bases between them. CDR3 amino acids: CASRKRTEAFF. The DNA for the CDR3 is TGTGCCAGCAGGAAGAGAACTGAAGCTTTCTTT.

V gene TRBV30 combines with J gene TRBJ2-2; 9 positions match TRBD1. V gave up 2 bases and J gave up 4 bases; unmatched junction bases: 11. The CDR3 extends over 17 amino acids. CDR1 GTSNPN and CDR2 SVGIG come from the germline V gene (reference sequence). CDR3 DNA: TGTGCCTGGAGTCCTACCGGGACAGGGTGGGGCACCGGGGAGCTGTTTTTT. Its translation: CAWSPTGTGWGTGELFF.

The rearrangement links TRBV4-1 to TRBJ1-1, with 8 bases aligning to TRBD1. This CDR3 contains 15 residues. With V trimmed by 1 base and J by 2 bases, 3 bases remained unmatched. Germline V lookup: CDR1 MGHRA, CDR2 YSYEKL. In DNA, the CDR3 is TGCGCCAGCAGCCAAGCAGGACAGGGAAACACTGAAGCTTTCTTT. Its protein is CASSQAGQGNTEAFF.

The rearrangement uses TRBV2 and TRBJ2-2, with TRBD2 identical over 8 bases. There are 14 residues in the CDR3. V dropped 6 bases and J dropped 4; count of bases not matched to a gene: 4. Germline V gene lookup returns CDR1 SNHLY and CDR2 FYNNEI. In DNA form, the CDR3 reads TGTGCCAGCAGGAGCGGGAGCGGCACCGGGGAGCTGTTTTTT. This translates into CASRSGSGTGELFF.